Listed below are T cell receptor beta chains from one sample, sequenced in a study of cytomegalovirus exposure and HLA in healthy donors. Method: immunoSEQ multiplex PCR; TCRdb's copy keeps in-frame clones and lacks some. The table records 110,000 or so clones, roughly 71% of them present only once. What was sequenced was PBMCs. The receptors shown here come from a woman aged 40 to 55 in good health and CMV-seropositive. CDR3s include the opening cysteine and the closing phenylalanine or tryptophan. The order of the fields is CDR3 protein, clone size, J gene, V gene. Size is omitted from some rows. Given values are once, few, many or a class for expanded clones.

CASSMGGGGQPQHF	NA	TRBJ1-5	TRBV19
CASRPQGSGGTEAFF	NA	TRBJ1-1	TRBV7-2
CASNADSYEQYF	NA	TRBJ2-7	TRBV5-6
CASSGQGQGYGYTF	NA	TRBJ1-2	TRBV7-2
CASSQGFSNQPQHF	NA	TRBJ1-5	TRBV6-5
CASSSGSLYEQYF	NA	TRBJ2-7	TRBV28
CASREDGDEKLFF	NA	TRBJ1-4	TRBV6-1
CASSSGVLANVLTF	NA	TRBJ2-6	TRBV9
CASSLSPEFQETQYF	NA	TRBJ2-5	TRBV27
CASSLASGGADTQYF	few	TRBJ2-3	TRBV7-2
CSVAGIMNTEAFF	NA	TRBJ1-1	TRBV29-1
CASTEAGGVEAFF	once	TRBJ1-1	TRBV19
CASSPREFMVVAEAFF	NA	TRBJ1-1	TRBV18
CASSPITSSPDNEQFF	NA	TRBJ2-1	TRBV2
CASSLTERGYEQYF	NA	TRBJ2-7	TRBV6-5
CASSPNRGGGYEQYF	NA	TRBJ2-7	TRBV7-9
CASSYSFGRSYEAFF	NA	TRBJ1-1	TRBV6-5
CATRGQAYEQYF	once	TRBJ2-7	TRBV7-9
CASSQVSGNYGYTF	NA	TRBJ1-2	TRBV4-3
CASSYGLAGGNEQFF	few	TRBJ2-1	TRBV5-1
CASSQHDGQGGEKLFF	NA	TRBJ1-4	TRBV4-2
CASSPQGGEQPQHF	few	TRBJ1-5	TRBV18
CASSRDRVASGTGELFF	NA	TRBJ2-2	TRBV7-6
CAWSVRDSRNTIYF	NA	TRBJ1-3	TRBV30
CASSPRGGGYEQYF	NA	TRBJ2-7	TRBV4-3
CASSMTGSNQPQHF	NA	TRBJ1-5	TRBV19
CASSFGAGGTDTQYF	NA	TRBJ2-3	TRBV7-8